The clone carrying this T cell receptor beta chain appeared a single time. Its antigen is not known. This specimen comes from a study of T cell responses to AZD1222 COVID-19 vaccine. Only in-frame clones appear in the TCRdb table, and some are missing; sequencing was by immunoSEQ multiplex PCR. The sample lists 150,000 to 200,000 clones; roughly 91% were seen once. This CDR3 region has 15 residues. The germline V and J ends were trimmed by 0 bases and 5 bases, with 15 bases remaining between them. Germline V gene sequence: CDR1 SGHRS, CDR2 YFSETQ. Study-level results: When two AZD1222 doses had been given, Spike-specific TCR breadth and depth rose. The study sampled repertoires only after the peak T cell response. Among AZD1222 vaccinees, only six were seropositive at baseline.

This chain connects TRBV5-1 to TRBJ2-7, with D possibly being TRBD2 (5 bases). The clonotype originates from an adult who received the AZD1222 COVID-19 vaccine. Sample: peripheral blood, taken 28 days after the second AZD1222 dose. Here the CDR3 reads CASSLAGEPLNEQYF. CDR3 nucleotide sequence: TGCGCCAGCAGCTTGGCCGGGGAACCCCTTAACGAGCAGTACTTC. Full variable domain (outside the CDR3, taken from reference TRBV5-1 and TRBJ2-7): KAGVTQTPRYLIKTRGQQVTLSCSPISGHRSVSWYQQTPGQGLQFLFEYFSETQRNKGNFPGRFSGRQFSNSRSEMNVSTLELGDSALYLCASSLAGEPLNEQYFGPGTRLTVT.